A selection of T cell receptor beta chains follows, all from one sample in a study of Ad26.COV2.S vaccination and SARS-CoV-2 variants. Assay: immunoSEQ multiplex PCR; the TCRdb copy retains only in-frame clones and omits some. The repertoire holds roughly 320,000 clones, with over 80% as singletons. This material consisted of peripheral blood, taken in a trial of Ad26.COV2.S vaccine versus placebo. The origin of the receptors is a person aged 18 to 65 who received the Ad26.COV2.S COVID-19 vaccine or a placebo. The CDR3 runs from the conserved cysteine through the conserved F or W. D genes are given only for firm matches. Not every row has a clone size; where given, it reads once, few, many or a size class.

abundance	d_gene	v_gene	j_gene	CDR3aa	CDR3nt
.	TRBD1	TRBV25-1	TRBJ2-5	CASRDTGTGVPETQYF	TGTGCCAGCCGAGACACCGGGACAGGGGTCCCAGAGACCCAGTACTTC
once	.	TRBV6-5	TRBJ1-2	CASRQGNYGYTF	TGTGCCAGCAGGCAGGGCAACTATGGCTACACCTTC
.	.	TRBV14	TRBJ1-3	CASSHSRTSPGNTIYF	TGTGCCAGCAGCCACTCCAGGACGTCCCCTGGAAACACCATATATTTT
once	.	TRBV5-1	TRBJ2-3	CASSSPGEADTQYF	TGCGCCAGCAGCTCGCCGGGGGAGGCCGATACGCAGTATTTT
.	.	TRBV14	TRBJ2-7	CASSEIGLSYEQYF	TGTGCCAGCAGCGAAATCGGCCTCTCCTACGAGCAGTACTTC
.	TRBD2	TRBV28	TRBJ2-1	CASSLGLAGSGEQFF	TGTGCCAGCAGTCTGGGACTAGCGGGGTCGGGTGAGCAGTTCTTC
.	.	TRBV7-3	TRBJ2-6	CASSSGEAGANVLTF	TGTGCCAGCAGCTCAGGGGAAGCTGGGGCCAACGTCCTGACTTTC
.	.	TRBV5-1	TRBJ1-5	CASSLTGPNQPQHF	TGCGCCAGCAGCTTAACGGGTCCCAATCAGCCCCAGCATTTT
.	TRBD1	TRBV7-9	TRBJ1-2	CASSSGQGDYGYTF	TGTGCCAGCAGCTCAGGACAGGGGGACTATGGCTACACCTTC
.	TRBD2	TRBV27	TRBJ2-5	CASSLYTSGGQETQYF	TGTGCCAGCAGTTTGTACACTAGCGGGGGACAAGAGACCCAGTACTTC
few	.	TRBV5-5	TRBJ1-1	CASSLIGGAGTEAFF	TGTGCCAGCAGCTTGATTGGGGGGGCTGGCACTGAAGCTTTCTTT
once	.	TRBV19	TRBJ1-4	CASTAPGNEKLFF	TGTGCCAGTACCGCGCCAGGTAATGAAAAACTGTTTTTT
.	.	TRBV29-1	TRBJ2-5	CSVVPVTPTVQETQYF	TGCAGCGTTGTCCCCGTGACACCGACGGTCCAAGAGACCCAGTACTTC
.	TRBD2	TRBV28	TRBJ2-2	CASSPSVGGVGELFF	TGTGCCAGCAGTCCATCGGTTGGGGGGGTCGGGGAGCTGTTTTTT
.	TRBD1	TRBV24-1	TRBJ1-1	CATSDSDRGAEAFF	TGTGCCACCAGTGACTCGGACAGGGGTGCTGAAGCTTTCTTT
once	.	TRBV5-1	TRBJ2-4	CASSLGGTQNIQYF	TGCGCCAGCAGCTTGGGGGGAACCCAAAACATTCAGTACTTC
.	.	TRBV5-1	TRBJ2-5	CASSSGRAGLETQYF	TGCGCCAGCAGTTCAGGTCGGGCGGGGTTAGAGACCCAGTACTTC
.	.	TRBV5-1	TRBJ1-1	CASSLEVNTEAFF	TGCGCCAGCAGCTTGGAGGTCAACACTGAAGCTTTCTTT
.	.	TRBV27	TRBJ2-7	CASSFVGRGEQYF	TGTGCCAGCAGTTTCGTGGGGCGCGGCGAGCAGTACTTC
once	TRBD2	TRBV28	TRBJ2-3	CASSPSGGAADTQYF	TGTGCCAGCAGTCCCAGCGGGGGGGCCGCAGATACGCAGTATTTT
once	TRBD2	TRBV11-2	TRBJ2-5	CASSGGLAGGTQYF	TGTGCCAGCAGCGGAGGACTAGCGGGGGGCACCCAGTACTTC
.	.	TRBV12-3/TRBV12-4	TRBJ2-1	CASSLGGYNEQFF	TGTGCCAGCAGTTTAGGAGGCTACAATGAGCAGTTCTTC
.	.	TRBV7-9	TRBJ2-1	CASSPSGNEQFF	TGTGCCAGCAGCCCGTCAGGCAATGAGCAGTTCTTC
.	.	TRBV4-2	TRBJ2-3	CASRHDPSSTDTQYF	TGTGCCAGCAGACATGATCCGTCAAGCACAGATACGCAGTATTTT
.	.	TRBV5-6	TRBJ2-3	CASRLGGLRARDTQYF	TGTGCCAGCCGTCTCGGGGGACTCAGGGCAAGAGATACGCAGTATTTT
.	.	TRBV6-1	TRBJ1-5	CASSDTGTNQPQHF	TGTGCCAGCAGTGATACAGGGACCAATCAGCCCCAGCATTTT
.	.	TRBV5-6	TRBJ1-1	CASSFRQARGNTEAFF	TGTGCCAGCAGCTTTCGGCAGGCACGGGGGAACACTGAAGCTTTCTTT
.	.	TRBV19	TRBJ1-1	CASSQYSLRRDTEAFF	TGTGCCAGTAGCCAATACAGTCTCCGCCGGGACACTGAAGCTTTCTTT
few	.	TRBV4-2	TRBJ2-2	CASSQGQVANTGELFF	TGTGCCAGCAGCCAAGGACAGGTCGCGAACACCGGGGAGCTGTTTTTT
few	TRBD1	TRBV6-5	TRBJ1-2	CASSTQGFRGYTF	TGTGCCAGCAGTACACAGGGGTTTCGCGGCTACACCTTC
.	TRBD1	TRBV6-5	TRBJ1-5	CASRTGGSNQPQHF	TGTGCCAGCCGGACAGGGGGATCCAATCAGCCCCAGCATTTT
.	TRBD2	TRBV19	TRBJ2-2	CASSMNSGENTGELFF	TGTGCCAGTAGTATGAATAGCGGGGAGAACACCGGGGAGCTGTTTTTT
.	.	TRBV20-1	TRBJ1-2	CSASKIGDGGYTF	TGCAGTGCTAGTAAGATAGGGGATGGAGGCTACACCTTC
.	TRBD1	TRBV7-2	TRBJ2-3	CASRTTGGFGTDTQYF	TGTGCCAGCAGAACGACAGGGGGCTTTGGAACAGATACGCAGTATTTT
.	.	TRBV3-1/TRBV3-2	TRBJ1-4	CASSLYSDSNEKLFF	TGTGCCAGCAGCCTGTATTCCGATTCTAATGAAAAACTGTTTTTT
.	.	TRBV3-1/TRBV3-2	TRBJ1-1	CASSQEGPLLGTEAFF	TGTGCCAGCAGCCAAGAGGGACCTCTCCTAGGGACTGAAGCTTTCTTT
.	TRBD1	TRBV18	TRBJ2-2	CASSPTGYTGELFF	TGTGCCAGCTCACCGACAGGGTACACCGGGGAGCTGTTTTTT
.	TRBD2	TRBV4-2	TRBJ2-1	CASTGTSGGNNEQFF	TGTGCCAGCACCGGGACTAGCGGGGGTAACAATGAGCAGTTCTTC
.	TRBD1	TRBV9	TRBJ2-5	CASSFGQGAGEETQYF	TGTGCCAGCAGCTTTGGACAGGGGGCTGGGGAAGAGACCCAGTACTTC
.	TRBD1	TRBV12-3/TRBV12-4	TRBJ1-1	CASSQGQGREAFF	TGTGCCAGCAGTCAGGGACAGGGCCGGGAGGCTTTCTTT
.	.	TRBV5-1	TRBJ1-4	CASSLGGNFEKLFF	TGCGCCAGCAGCTTGGGGGGAAACTTTGAAAAACTGTTTTTT
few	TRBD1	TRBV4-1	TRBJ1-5	CASSQDSAGGRPQHF	TGCGCCAGCAGCCAAGATTCGGCAGGGGGTCGGCCCCAGCATTTT
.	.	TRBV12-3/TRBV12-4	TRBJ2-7	CASSLGAYEQYF	TGTGCCAGCAGTTTGGGTGCCTACGAGCAGTACTTC
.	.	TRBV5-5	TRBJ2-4	CASAADSNIQYF	TGTGCCAGCGCCGCAGACTCAAACATTCAGTACTTC
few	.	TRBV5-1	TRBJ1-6	CASSLGRGNSPLHF	TGCGCCAGCAGCTTGGGGAGGGGTAATTCACCCCTCCACTTT
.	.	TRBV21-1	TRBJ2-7	CASSLKGGTDSYEQYF	TGTGCCAGCAGCCTAAAGGGGGGGACGGATTCCTACGAGCAGTACTTC
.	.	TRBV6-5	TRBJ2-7	CASHSYTYEQYF	TGTGCCAGCCACAGTTACACGTACGAGCAGTACTTC
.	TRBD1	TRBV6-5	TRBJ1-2	CASSLDRASNGYTF	TGTGCCAGCAGTCTGGACAGGGCGTCTAATGGCTACACCTTC
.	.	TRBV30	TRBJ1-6	CAWTGQSLSPLHF	TGTGCCTGGACCGGACAGTCTCTCTCGCCCCTCCACTTT
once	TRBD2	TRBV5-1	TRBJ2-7	CASSPSSGGALGYEQYF	TGCGCCAGCAGCCCTTCGAGCGGGGGGGCCTTAGGGTACGAGCAGTACTTC
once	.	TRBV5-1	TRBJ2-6	CASSIQGSGANVLTF	TGCGCCAGCAGCATCCAGGGGTCTGGGGCCAACGTCCTGACTTTC
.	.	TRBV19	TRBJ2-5	CASSIRGFRQETQYF	TGTGCCAGTAGTATAAGGGGATTTAGGCAAGAGACCCAGTACTTC
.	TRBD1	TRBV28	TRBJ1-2	CASSFDRGYGYTF	TGTGCCAGCAGTTTTGACAGGGGCTATGGCTACACCTTC